Below, one T cell receptor (beta chain) is given with its context. Its target is unknown. This sample is drawn from a study of T cells in localized non-small cell lung cancer. Deletions cut 0 bases from V and 9 bases from J, with 10 bases between. The length of the CDR3 is 13 residues. Germline lookup yields CDR1 SGHRS and CDR2 YFSETQ. The assay was immunoSEQ multiplex PCR, and TCRdb's table has in-frame clones only and misses some. Here the sample spans 60,000 to 65,000 clones, around 90% being singletons. The study, taken as a whole, reports: The study sequenced only one region of the tumor. As a result, intratumor heterogeneity could not be excluded and remains possible. Tumor trailed uninvolved adjacent lung in T cell clonality, which peaked there.

This chain uses TRBV5-1 with TRBJ2-1; D gene unclear. The sequence was collected from a woman aged 35-70 years with stage I lung adenocarcinoma. The sequencing here drew on peripheral blood, taken before any cancer treatment. The CDR3 region is CASSLDPAPEQFF. In DNA form, the CDR3 reads TGCGCCAGCAGCTTGGACCCAGCACCTGAGCAGTTCTTC.